A single sample gave rise to the 14 T cell receptor beta chains below, sequenced in a study of radiotherapy plus CTLA-4 blockade in lung cancer. Libraries were prepared by immunoSEQ multiplex PCR; TCRdb keeps only in-frame clonotypes and omits some of them. This table holds about 87,000 clones, about 88% found once. Sequencing used peripheral blood, obtained from a patient treated with radiotherapy plus ipilimumab. The receptors originated from a human donor with non-small cell lung cancer that progressed on radiotherapy plus ipilimumab.

This chain links TRBV30 with TRBJ2-3; tentatively, D is TRBD1 (7 bases). Trimming stripped 8 bases from V and 2 bases from J, with 29 bases between. The CDR3 has 18 residues. Germline values: CDR1 GTSNPN, CDR2 SVGIG (reference sequence). As DNA, the CDR3 is TGTGCCCGTTCCGGAACTAGCCCCCGGGACAGCCACACAGATACGCAGTATTTT. Protein product: CARSGTSPRDSHTDTQYF. Looking up the rest from reference TRBV30 and TRBJ2-3 gives the full variable domain: SQTIHQWPATLVQPVGSPLSLECTVEGTSNPNLYWYRQAAGRGLQLLFYSVGIGQISSEVPQNLSASRPQDRQFILSSKKLLLSDSGFYLCARSGTSPRDSHTDTQYFGPGTRLTVL.

The V and J genes are TRBV9 and TRBJ1-2; maybe TRBD1 (6 bases). CDR3 size: 13 residues. Germline V gives CDR1 SGDLS, CDR2 YYNGEE. V was cut by 6 bases and J by 4 bases, with 13 bases left in between. In DNA form, the CDR3 reads TGTGCCAGCACCCGCGGGGGGCTCTATGGCTACACCTTC. Protein sequence: CASTRGGLYGYTF.

The chain joins TRBV7-2 to TRBJ2-1; no clear D gene. Trimming stripped 1 base from V and 0 bases from J, with 13 bases between. Germline V gives CDR1 SGHTA, CDR2 FQGNSA. This CDR3 has 17 amino acids. In nucleotides, the CDR3 is TGTGCCAGCAGCTTAGGCTTGGCCTTCCGCTCCTACAATGAGCAGTTCTTC. The encoded protein is CASSLGLAFRSYNEQFF.

Only one count was recorded for this clone. The chain uses TRBV5-1 and TRBJ1-2; D might be TRBD1 (5 bases). Germline V lookup: CDR1 SGHRS, CDR2 YFSETQ. The germline V and J ends were trimmed by 2 bases and 1 base, with 12 bases remaining between them. The CDR3 length is 15 residues. This CDR3 reads CASSFGPGDNYGYTF. The CDR3, as DNA: TGCGCCAGCAGCTTTGGACCGGGGGATAACTATGGCTACACCTTC. The full variable domain, rest sourced from reference TRBV5-1 and TRBJ1-2, is KAGVTQTPRYLIKTRGQQVTLSCSPISGHRSVSWYQQTPGQGLQFLFEYFSETQRNKGNFPGRFSGRQFSNSRSEMNVSTLELGDSALYLCASSFGPGDNYGYTFGSGTRLTVV.

This chain links TRBV25-1 with TRBJ2-5, with TRBD1 matching 8 bases. Germline-derived CDR1 and CDR2 are MGHDK and SYGVNS. Trimming removed 7 bases from V and 9 bases from J; junction bases left unmatched: 10. The CDR3 is 13 amino acids. The chain's CDR3 is CASTDRGPGAQYF. CDR3 bases: TGTGCCAGCACCGACAGGGGCCCCGGCGCCCAGTACTTC.

The chain carries TRBV5-1 and TRBJ1-1; TRBD1 might be the D (6 bases). CDR3 length: 14 amino acids. Germline V gene sequence: CDR1 SGHRS, CDR2 YFSETQ. Trimming pared 3 bases from V and 1 base from J, leaving 10 bases between. As DNA, the CDR3 is TGCGCCAGCAGCTCTCGAGGGGGGAACACTGAAGCTTTCTTT. Its translation is CASSSRGGNTEAFF.

The chain employs TRBV4-3 and TRBJ1-2; the D gene is possibly TRBD1 (6 bases). This CDR3 comprises 13 residues. Germline values: CDR1 LGHNA, CDR2 YSLEER. V shed 5 bases and J shed 3 bases, with 10 bases lying between them. The chain's CDR3 is CASSEGGDYGYTF. For the CDR3, the DNA is TGCGCCAGCAGCGAGGGGGGGGACTATGGCTACACCTTC.

The chain combines TRBV5-1 with TRBJ2-7, with 8 positions matching TRBD1. The CDR3 is 14 amino acids. Losses at the gene ends were 2 bases for V and 7 bases for J; bases not matched to a gene: 8. CDR1 is SGHRS and CDR2 is YFSETQ in the germline V gene. CDR3 nucleotides: TGCGCCAGCAGCTTCCGGACAGGGTCAGAAGAGCAGTACTTC. This encodes CASSFRTGSEEQYF.

The chain links TRBV5-8 to TRBJ1-2; D is unclear. Germline V gene sequence: CDR1 SGHTS, CDR2 YDEGEE. The V and J ends lost 2 bases and 4 bases respectively, with 12 bases between them. This CDR3 has 14 residues. CDR3 loop: CASSFPAGVYGYTF. Written as DNA, the CDR3 is TGTGCCAGCAGCTTCCCAGCCGGGGTCTATGGCTACACCTTC.

This clone is a singleton in its sample. The rearrangement uses TRBV7-2 and TRBJ2-3; weak D call: TRBD1 (7 bases). The V and J ends lost 5 bases and 5 bases respectively, with 11 bases between them. Germline CDR1 is SGHTA and CDR2 is FQGNSA. This CDR3 contains 13 residues. This CDR3 is CASSPRGEDTQYF. CDR3 DNA: TGTGCCAGCAGCCCCAGGGGGGAAGATACGCAGTATTTT.

V usage is TRBV9 and J usage is TRBJ2-3, with 8 bases aligning to TRBD2. The J segment lost 3 bases and the V segment lost 4 bases, leaving 10 bases of the junction unmatched. CDR3 length equals 16 residues. CDR1 SGDLS and CDR2 YYNGEE come from the germline V gene. The CDR3: CASSSRAGVGTDTQYF. The CDR3 nucleotides are TGTGCCAGCAGCTCCCGAGCGGGAGTCGGGACAGATACGCAGTATTTT.

Only one count was recorded for this clone. The rearrangement uses TRBV6-5 and TRBJ1-2; the match to TRBD1 covers 8 bases. CDR1 and CDR2 (germline): MNHEY, SVGAGI. The V segment lost 6 bases and the J segment 6 bases; nucleotides outside the gene matches: 9. CDR3 length: 14 amino acids. The CDR3 sequence: CASSRTGKQNGYTF. In DNA, the CDR3 is TGTGCCAGCAGCAGGACAGGGAAACAGAATGGCTACACCTTC.

This chain joins TRBV19 and TRBJ1-5; possibly TRBD1 for D (6 bases). The germline V gene encodes CDR1 LNHDA and CDR2 SQIVND (reference sequence). The CDR3 length is 17 residues. V was cut by 6 bases and J by 3 bases, with 21 bases left in between. The CDR3 bases are TGTGCCAGTAGCCAAACTCTCCGGGGGACAACCAATCAGCCCCAGCATTTT. Its protein product is CASSQTLRGTTNQPQHF. Full variable domain (rest looked up from reference TRBV19 and TRBJ1-5): DGGITQSPKYLFRKEGQNVTLSCEQNLNHDAMYWYRQDPGQGLRLIYYSQIVNDFQKGDIAEGYSVSREKKESFPLTVTSAQKNPTAFYLCASSQTLRGTTNQPQHFGDGTRLSIL.

V gene TRBV7-9 combines with J gene TRBJ2-7; 8 nucleotides line up with TRBD1. V was pared by 0 bases and J by 5 bases, with 6 bases of the junction left unmatched. Germline CDR1 is SEHNR and CDR2 is FQNEAQ (reference sequence). The CDR3 extends over 15 amino acids. The CDR3 sequence: CASSLASGQGHEQYF. The CDR3 DNA is TGTGCCAGCAGCTTAGCCTCAGGACAGGGCCACGAGCAGTACTTC.